Described below is a single T cell receptor (beta chain) sequence and its context. Its antigen is still unknown. V gave up 5 bases and J gave up 6 bases; unmatched junction bases: 5. The CDR3 loop spans 14 amino acids. CDR1 and CDR2 from the germline V gene are MNHEY and SMNVEV (reference sequence). The isolated RNA, all of it, was reverse transcribed, so expressed TCRB transcripts were what got sequenced. Only in-frame clones appear in the TCRdb table, and some are missing; sequencing was by immunoSEQ multiplex PCR. Of 240,000 or so clones in the sample, approximately 15% are singletons; the top ten hold approximately 0.021%. The sample originates from a study of beta chain features in type 1 diabetes. Study-level results: A moderate, significant TCRB CDR3 shortening appeared in type 1 diabetes across four CD4+ subsets.

Sequences were obtained from naive CD4+ T cells from blood. The TCR comes from a man younger than 40 with type 1 diabetes. The J gene is TRBJ1-5, the V gene TRBV27, with 9 bases identical to TRBD1. The CDR3 loop is CASSTQGARQPQHF. The CDR3 bases are TGTGCCAGCAGTACACAGGGGGCCCGTCAGCCCCAGCATTTT.